This TCR beta chain was observed in a study of cytomegalovirus exposure and HLA in healthy donors. About the study: Caucasian-associated ancestry cluster membership applied to about four fifths of 300 to 450 genotyped donors.

Notes on the study in general: The classifier was said to identify cytomegalovirus status with high specificity and sensitivity. Most TCR sequences were rare, but some public TCRs occurred in many donors.

60 Vbeta and 13 Jbeta primers were used in PCR. Method: immunoSEQ multiplex PCR; TCRdb's copy keeps in-frame clones and lacks some. Of over 110,000 clones listed, about 80% are singletons. This clone was observed once. Its antigen is still unknown. The sample was PBMCs. This sequence was found in a woman aged 55-69 years in good health and CMV-seropositive.

The CDR3 DNA sequence: TGTGCCAGCAGTGAGTCGTCCCCTTCTTGGGACAGGGATCAGCCCCAGCATTTT. This gives the protein CASSESSPSWDRDQPQHF. The rearrangement links TRBV2 to TRBJ1-5; TRBD1 matches 9 bases. Losses at the gene ends were 3 bases for V and 5 bases for J; bases not matched to a gene: 14. Germline V gene data show CDR1 as SNHLY and CDR2 as FYNNEI. The CDR3 runs 18 residues.